The 21 T cell receptor beta chains reported below all come from one sample, sequenced in a study of T cells after yellow fever vaccination. In TCRdb, the 5' RACE reads were re-called with MiXCR into one record per CDR3 protein. There are 250,000 to 300,000 distinct CDR3 sequences in the sample; around 5.3% occur only once, and approximately 3.5% lies in the top ten. Sample: CD4+ T cells sorted from PBMCs, taken on the day of the yellow fever booster vaccination. The receptors were sampled from a young man who received the YFV17D yellow fever vaccine.

The sample holds a few counts of this clonotype. The chain has TRBV6-5 and TRBJ2-5, with 7 positions matching TRBD2. Per the germline V gene, CDR1 is MNHEY and CDR2 is SVGAGI. Losses at the gene ends were 1 base for V and 1 base for J; bases not matched to a gene: 3. The CDR3 totals 15 residues. The CDR3 here is CASSYLAGSQETQYF. CDR3 nucleotide sequence: TGTGCCAGCAGTTACTTAGCGGGCTCCCAAGAGACCCAGTACTTC.

The V and J genes are TRBV24-1 and TRBJ1-1; D is uncertain. Trimming removed 5 bases from V and 3 bases from J, with 12 bases in between. The CDR3 is 14 residues long. Per germline, CDR1 KGHDR and CDR2 SFDVKD. The CDR3 DNA reads TGTGCCACCAGTGGGATCGTATTTGACACTGAAGCTTTCTTT. Residues: CATSGIVFDTEAFF.

Worth noting for this clonotype: A read error may be the cause here, since a much bigger clone is one base away. This chain joins TRBV5-1 and TRBJ2-1; 11 nucleotides agree with TRBD2. In germline, CDR1 is SGHRS, CDR2 YFSETQ. The CDR3 covers 16 residues. The CDR3 here is CASSLRPSGGYNGQFF. The CDR3 DNA follows: TGCGCCAGCAGCTTGAGGCCTAGCGGGGGGTACAATGGGCAGTTCTTC.

This clonotype was seen a handful of times. The chain employs TRBV4-3 and TRBJ1-2; D is possibly TRBD1 (5 bases). Germline CDR1 is LGHNA and CDR2 is YSLEER. With 0 bases removed from V and 8 bases from J, the gap between germline ends came to 13 bases. The length of the CDR3 is 14 residues. The CDR3 coding sequence is TGCGCCAGCAGCCAAGATCTGCAAGGGGTCGGCTACACCTTC. Translated, it gives CASSQDLQGVGYTF.

The rearrangement joins TRBV19 to TRBJ1-1; 10 bases line up with TRBD1. The junction had 5 bases not matched to a gene; V was cut back by 2 bases and J by 5 bases. Germline CDR1 and CDR2: LNHDA and SQIVND (reference sequence). The CDR3 sequence is 15 residues long. As DNA, the CDR3 is TGTGCCAGTAGTATACGGACAGGGGGAACTACTGAAGCTTTCTTT. It is translated as CASSIRTGGTTEAFF. Full variable domain (rest looked up from reference TRBV19 and TRBJ1-1): DGGITQSPKYLFRKEGQNVTLSCEQNLNHDAMYWYRQDPGQGLRLIYYSQIVNDFQKGDIAEGYSVSREKKESFPLTVTSAQKNPTAFYLCASSIRTGGTTEAFFGQGTRLTVV.

The table lists this clonotype with a few counts. The genes are TRBV28 and TRBJ1-2; 9 bases match TRBD1. The CDR3 spans 14 residues. Germline assignment: CDR1 MDHEN and CDR2 SYDVKM. With V trimmed by 6 bases and J by 8 bases, 10 bases remained unmatched. The CDR3 region is CASRETGGAAGYTF. DNA of the CDR3: TGTGCCAGCAGGGAAACAGGGGGCGCGGCCGGCTACACCTTC.

This clonotype was seen repeatedly, ten times or more. The CDR3 spells CASSQDRRVGGELFF. DNA for the CDR3: TGCGCCAGCAGCCAAGATCGGCGGGTCGGCGGGGAGCTGTTTTTT. The chain has TRBV4-3 and TRBJ2-2; possibly TRBD2 for D (5 bases). The CDR3 is made up of 15 amino acids. The germline V gene encodes CDR1 LGHNA and CDR2 YSLEER. Trimming removed 0 bases at V and 7 bases at J, with 12 bases between.

This clonotype appeared a few times. The rearrangement uses TRBV20-1 and TRBJ1-1, with 8 bases aligning to TRBD1. CDR1 is DFQATT and CDR2 is SNEGSKA in the germline V gene (reference sequence). The trim removed 5 bases at V and 2 bases at J, leaving 10 bases unmatched. The CDR3 sequence is 15 residues long. In DNA form, the CDR3 reads TGCAGTGCTCGGCGCCGGACAGGGCTTAACACTGAAGCTTTCTTT. Its protein product is CSARRRTGLNTEAFF.

This clonotype showed up just a few times. J is TRBJ2-1 and V is TRBV5-1; 9 bases are a match to TRBD2. This CDR3 has 18 amino acids. Germline V gives CDR1 SGHRS, CDR2 YFSETQ. Trimming took 4 bases from V and 10 from J; bases not matched to a gene: 21. The CDR3 DNA follows: TGCGCCAGCAGCCGGCAGGGAACCGGGACTAGCTTCCGGGGCGAGCAGTTCTTC. It translates to CASSRQGTGTSFRGEQFF.

This clonotype was observed a handful of times. The chain uses TRBV4-1 and TRBJ2-1; 10 bases are a match to TRBD2. CDR1 MGHRA and CDR2 YSYEKL come from the germline V gene. The CDR3 is made up of 17 amino acids. The ends lost 3 bases at V and 6 bases at J; junction bases unmatched: 11. The CDR3 reads CASSQGILAGKSNEQFF. The CDR3, as DNA: TGCGCCAGCAGCCAGGGGATACTAGCGGGGAAAAGCAATGAGCAGTTCTTC.

This clonotype was observed many times. The chain joins TRBV6-5 to TRBJ1-5; possibly TRBD1 for D (5 bases). Trimming stripped 6 bases from V and 4 bases from J, with 13 bases between. Germline-derived CDR1 and CDR2 are MNHEY and SVGAGI. The CDR3 has 14 amino acids. In nucleotides, the CDR3 is TGTGCCAGCAGCCCCGGGACCTCGAATCAGCCCCAGCATTTT. Translation: CASSPGTSNQPQHF.

The rearrangement uses TRBV5-1 and TRBJ1-4; D ambiguous. The V end lost 4 bases, the J end lost 1 base, and 14 bases lay between the germline ends. Germline CDR1 is SGHRS and CDR2 is YFSETQ. This CDR3 is 16 amino acids long. The CDR3 region has the DNA TGCGCCAGCAGCAAAAACGTCCAGGAAACTAATGAAAAACTGTTTTTT. This translates into CASSKNVQETNEKLFF.

There are a few counts of this clonotype. The rearrangement uses TRBV11-1 and TRBJ2-1; 10 nucleotides match TRBD2. Germline V lookup: CDR1 SGHAT, CDR2 FQDESV (reference sequence). This CDR3 has 15 residues. V was clipped by 3 bases and J by 8 bases; unmatched bases: 7. The CDR3: CASSLSGGAWDEQFF. CDR3 DNA sequence: TGTGCCAGCAGCTTGAGCGGGGGGGCATGGGATGAGCAGTTCTTC.

There are many counts of this clonotype. The chain links TRBV10-3 to TRBJ1-4; D not resolved. The CDR3 is made up of 13 amino acids. V shed 6 bases and J shed 5 bases, with 10 bases lying between them. CDR1 and CDR2 (germline): ENHRY, SYGVKD. In DNA, the CDR3 is TGTGCCATCAGCCCCGTTCTAAATGAAAAACTGTTTTTT. It encodes CAISPVLNEKLFF.

Ten or more counts support this clonotype. The V and J genes are TRBV18 and TRBJ2-5; TRBD2 matches at 10 bases. The length of the CDR3 is 20 residues. V dropped 3 bases and J dropped 1; count of bases not matched to a gene: 17. The germline gives CDR1 KGHSH, CDR2 LQKENI. The DNA for the CDR3 is TGTGCCAGCTCACCCCTCTATCGGAGACGTAGCGGGGGGTCCCAAGAGACCCAGTACTTC. It translates to CASSPLYRRRSGGSQETQYF.

This clonotype has at least ten counts. The chain recombines TRBV11-2 with TRBJ2-5; D gene uncertain. Trimming stripped 5 bases from V and 2 bases from J, with 12 bases between. Germline V CDR1 and CDR2: SGHAT, FQNNGV. The CDR3 consists of 14 residues. CDR3 sequence (DNA): TGTGCCAGCAGCCGTCGACTGGCTCAAGAGACCCAGTACTTC. It codes for CASSRRLAQETQYF. The variable domain in full, with the rest retrieved from reference TRBV11-2 and TRBJ2-5, is EAGVAQSPRYKIIEKRQSVAFWCNPISGHATLYWYQQILGQGPKLLIQFQNNGVVDDSQLPKDRFSAERLKGVDSTLKIQPAKLEDSAVYLCASSRRLAQETQYFGPGTRLLVL.

There are many counts of this clonotype. The chain joins TRBV1 to TRBJ1-5. TRBV1 corresponds to a pseudogene. The CDR3 spans 13 residues. The DNA for the CDR3 is TGCACCAGTGCTAGGGCTTGGAGGGAGCATCAGCATTTT. Protein product: CTSARAWREHQHF.

The rearrangement uses TRBV28 and TRBJ2-5; maybe TRBD2 (7 bases). CDR1 and CDR2 from the germline V gene are MDHEN and SYDVKM. The V end was cut by 6 bases, the J end by 3 bases, with 17 bases between. CDR3 size: 15 residues. The CDR3 is CASSHSGGPKETQYF. CDR3 coding DNA: TGTGCCAGCAGCCACTCCGGGGGGCCCAAAGAGACCCAGTACTTC.

This clonotype was found many times. V usage is TRBV5-5 and J usage is TRBJ2-1; 7 bases are shared with TRBD1. Per the germline V gene, CDR1 is SGHKS and CDR2 is YYEKEE (reference sequence). The CDR3 loop spans 14 amino acids. After removal of 4 bases from V and 4 bases from J, the junction contained 5 bases not matched to a gene. The CDR3 region has the DNA TGTGCCAGCAGCGTGGGACAGCTTTACAATGAGCAGTTCTTC. Translation gives CASSVGQLYNEQFF.

This chain links TRBV4-1 with TRBJ1-2; 9 nucleotides line up with TRBD1. V was clipped by 5 bases and J by 8 bases; unmatched bases: 15. This CDR3 comprises 16 residues. CDR1 MGHRA and CDR2 YSYEKL come from the germline V gene. In nucleotides, the CDR3 is TGCGCCAGCAGCTCAGGACAGGGGTTATTTGTTGCGGGCTACACCTTC. Protein sequence: CASSSGQGLFVAGYTF.

The rearrangement links TRBV6-5 to TRBJ1-1; D may be TRBD1 (5 bases). Between the trimmed V and J ends, which lost 6 bases and 4 bases, there was a span of 9 bases. Germline assignment: CDR1 MNHEY and CDR2 SVGAGI. The CDR3 is made up of 12 amino acids. The DNA for the CDR3 is TGTGCCAGCAGCCATAGGGGCACTGAAGCTTTCTTT. Its protein is CASSHRGTEAFF.